This TCR beta chain was captured by sequencing in a study of early T cells in non-severe SARS-CoV-2 infection. Unique molecular identifier tags were affixed to discrete cDNA molecules. TCRdb analysed the 5' RACE reads with MiXCR anew, one entry per CDR3 protein. The table includes tens of thousands of distinct CDR3 sequences, roughly 6% detected once. This clonotype has just a few counts. Trimming removed 6 bases from V and 2 bases from J, with 12 bases in between. CDR3 length: 14 residues. Germline V gene lookup returns CDR1 MNHNY and CDR2 SVGAGI (reference sequence). V and J are TRBV6-6 and TRBJ2-3; TRBD1 is a possible D gene (6 bases). The sample was whole blood. The source of this sequence is an adult who was a healthcare worker with PCR-confirmed SARS-CoV-2 infection or an uninfected control (not recorded which). This CDR3 reads CASRDGQTTDTQYF. The DNA of the CDR3 is TGTGCCAGCAGAGACGGACAGACCACAGATACGCAGTATTTT.